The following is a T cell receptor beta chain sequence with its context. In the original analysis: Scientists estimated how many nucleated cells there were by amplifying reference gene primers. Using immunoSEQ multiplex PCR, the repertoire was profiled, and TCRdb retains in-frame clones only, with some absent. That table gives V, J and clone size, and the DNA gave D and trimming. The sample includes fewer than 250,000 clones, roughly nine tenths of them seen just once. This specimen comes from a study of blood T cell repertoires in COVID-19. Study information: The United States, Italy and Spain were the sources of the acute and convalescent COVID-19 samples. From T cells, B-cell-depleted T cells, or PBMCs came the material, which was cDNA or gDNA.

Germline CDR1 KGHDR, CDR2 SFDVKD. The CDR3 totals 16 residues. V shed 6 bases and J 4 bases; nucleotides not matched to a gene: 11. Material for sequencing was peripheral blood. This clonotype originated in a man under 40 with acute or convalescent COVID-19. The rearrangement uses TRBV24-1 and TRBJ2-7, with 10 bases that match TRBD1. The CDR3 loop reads CATSLSRDRGGYEQYF. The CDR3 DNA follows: TGTGCCACCAGTCTCTCGAGGGACAGGGGAGGATACGAGCAGTACTTC.